This T cell receptor (beta chain) was captured by sequencing in a study of Ad26.COV2.S vaccination and SARS-CoV-2 variants. This table comes from immunoSEQ multiplex PCR, and its TCRdb copy is limited to in-frame clones, with some not included. The sample consists of about 350,000 clones, about 89% of them appearing once. This CDR3 contains 16 residues. Trimming took off 0 bases at V and 4 bases at J, with 12 bases between the two ends. Germline lookup yields CDR1 LGHDT and CDR2 YNNKEL (reference sequence). The treatment: some 19 received Ad26.COV2.S at low or high dose, single or two shots; roughly five received placebo; per-sample allocation not given. Sampling occurred on day 63 after the first vaccine or placebo injection.

This TCR was sampled from a person between 18 and 60 years old who received the Ad26.COV2.S COVID-19 vaccine or a placebo. This rearrangement joins TRBV3-1 (or the pseudogene TRBV3-2) to TRBJ1-4; no clear D gene. The source was peripheral blood, collected in a trial of Ad26.COV2.S vaccine versus placebo. The chain's CDR3 is CASSQDMNCINEKLFF. In DNA form, the CDR3 reads TGTGCCAGCAGCCAAGATATGAACTGCATTAATGAAAAACTGTTTTTT.